This T cell receptor (beta chain) came from a study of blood T cell repertoires in COVID-19. The wider study: COVID-19 samples, acute and convalescent, were from the United States, Italy and Spain. From T cells, B-cell-depleted T cells, or PBMCs came the material, which was cDNA or gDNA.

This clone was seen a single time. Original handling: Amplification of reference gene primers was used by the study to estimate nucleated cell counts. Data came from immunoSEQ multiplex PCR; TCRdb stores just in-frame clones and leaves some out. V, J and clone size reflect that table, while D and trimming were determined from the DNA. The table lists about 170,000 clones, about four fifths of them singletons, with roughly 1.9% in the top ten. Material for sequencing was peripheral blood. This receptor was obtained from an elderly woman with acute or convalescent COVID-19.

The CDR3 is CASGGSFNSPLHF. Here the CDR3 DNA reads TGTGCCAGCGGGGGGAGTTTTAATTCACCCCTCCACTTT. The genes are TRBV6-5 and TRBJ1-6; tentatively, D is TRBD1 (5 bases). Germline loops: CDR1 MNHEY, CDR2 SVGAGI. The CDR3 is 13 residues long. The V and J ends lost 8 bases and 6 bases respectively, with 11 bases between them.